The sample holds a few counts of the clone carrying this TCR beta chain. Its antigen is not known. This sample was taken from a study of a mutant IDH1 vaccine in newly diagnosed glioma. Overall study: Former treatment meant radiotherapy, temozolomide, or both; the majority had gotten both.

V was pared by 0 bases and J by 5 bases, with 10 bases between. CDR1 and CDR2 (germline): LGHNA, YNFKEQ. The CDR3 totals 15 residues. Sequencing was performed with immunoSEQ multiplex PCR; in TCRdb, only in-frame clones are kept and a portion is missing. The sample shows tens of thousands of clones, roughly 80% of them seen only once. Time point defined: week 35, safety follow-up. Mutant IDH1 20-mer peptide, at 300 ug, made up each vaccine dose, with topical imiquimod. Eight vaccinations went to patients in weeks 1, 3, 5, 7, 11, 15, 19, 23. This rearrangement joins TRBV4-2 to TRBJ2-2, with D perhaps TRBD2 (5 bases). Source: PBMCs, taken from a glioma patient whose treatment included an IDH1 peptide vaccine. The TCR was taken from a woman under 30 with glioma. The CDR3 sequence: CASSQERAPTGELFF. CDR3 sequence (DNA): TGTGCCAGCAGCCAAGAGAGGGCCCCTACCGGGGAGCTGTTTTTT.